This T cell receptor (beta chain) originates from a study of human T cells and chemical hapten exposure. Whole-study context: Patch tests put 0.01% DPC on the upper back, and the results were checked at 6 days.

TCRdb reprocessed the RACE reads with MiXCR, giving one entry per CDR3 protein. The sample records under 85,000 distinct CDR3 sequences, 9% to 12% being singletons. This clonotype was observed many times. Its specificity is not known. The CDR3 has 15 amino acids. Germline values: CDR1 SGHRS, CDR2 YFSETQ. V lost 6 bases and J lost 7, with 19 bases in between. Indicated time point: patch test 1, 2 weeks after DPC sensitization. Treatment indicated: therapeutic diphenylcyclopropenone sensitization with weekly scalp DPC. Study-wide points: Compared to controls, expanded TCRs made significantly more large clusters of similar CDR3s.

This sample comprised whole blood, obtained in connection with sensitization to the hapten diphenylcyclopropenone (DPC). The TCR sequence derives from a woman between 50 and 59 years old with alopecia areata. Some clones in this sample may be carry-over from other donors' samples. This chain uses TRBV5-1 with TRBJ2-2; maybe TRBD1 (6 bases). This CDR3 reads CASTTTGKLGGELFF. Written as DNA, the CDR3 is TGCGCCAGCACCACTACAGGGAAGCTGGGCGGGGAGCTGTTTTTT.